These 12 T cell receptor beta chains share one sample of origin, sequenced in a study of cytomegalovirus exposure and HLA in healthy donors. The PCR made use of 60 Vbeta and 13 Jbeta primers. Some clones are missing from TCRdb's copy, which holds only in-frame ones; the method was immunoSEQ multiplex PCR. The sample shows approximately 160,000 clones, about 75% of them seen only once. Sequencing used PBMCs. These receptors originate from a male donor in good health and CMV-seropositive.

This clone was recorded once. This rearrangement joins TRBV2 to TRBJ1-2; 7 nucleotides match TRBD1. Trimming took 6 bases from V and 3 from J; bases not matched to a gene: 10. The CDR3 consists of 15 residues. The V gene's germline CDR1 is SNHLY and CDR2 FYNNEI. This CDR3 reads CASRAETGRDYGYTF. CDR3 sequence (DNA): TGTGCCAGCAGAGCTGAGACAGGGAGAGACTATGGCTACACCTTC. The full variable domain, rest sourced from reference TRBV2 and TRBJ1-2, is EPEVTQTPSHQVTQMGQEVILRCVPISNHLYFYWYRQILGQKVEFLVSFYNNEISEKSEIFDDQFSVERPDGSNFTLKIRSTKLEDSAMYFCASRAETGRDYGYTFGSGTRLTVV.

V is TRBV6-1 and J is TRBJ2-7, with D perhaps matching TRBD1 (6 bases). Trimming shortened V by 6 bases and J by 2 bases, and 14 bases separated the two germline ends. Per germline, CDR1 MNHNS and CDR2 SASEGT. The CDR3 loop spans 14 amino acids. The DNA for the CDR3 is TGTGCCAGCAGCGTCAGGGGTTTGACCTACGAGCAGTACTTC. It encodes CASSVRGLTYEQYF.

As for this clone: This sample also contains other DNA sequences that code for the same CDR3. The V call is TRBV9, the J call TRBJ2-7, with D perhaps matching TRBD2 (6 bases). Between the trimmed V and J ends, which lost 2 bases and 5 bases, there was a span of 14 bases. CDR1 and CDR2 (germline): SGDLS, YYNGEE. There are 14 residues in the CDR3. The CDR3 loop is CASSVGRGTNEQYF. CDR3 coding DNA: TGTGCCAGCAGCGTGGGGCGGGGAACGAACGAGCAGTACTTC.

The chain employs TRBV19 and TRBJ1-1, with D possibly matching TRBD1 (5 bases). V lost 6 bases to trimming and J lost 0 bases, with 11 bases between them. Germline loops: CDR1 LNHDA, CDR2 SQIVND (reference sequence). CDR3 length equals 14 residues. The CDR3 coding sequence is TGTGCCAGTAGAAGTAACAGGATGAACACTGAAGCTTTCTTT. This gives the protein CASRSNRMNTEAFF.

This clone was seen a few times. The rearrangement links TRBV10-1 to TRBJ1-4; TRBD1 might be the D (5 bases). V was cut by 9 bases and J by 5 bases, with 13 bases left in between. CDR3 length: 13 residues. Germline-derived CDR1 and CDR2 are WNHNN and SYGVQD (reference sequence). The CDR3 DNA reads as TGCGCCAGGGGGGAGGCAGGAAATGAAAAACTGTTTTTT. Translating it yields CARGEAGNEKLFF.

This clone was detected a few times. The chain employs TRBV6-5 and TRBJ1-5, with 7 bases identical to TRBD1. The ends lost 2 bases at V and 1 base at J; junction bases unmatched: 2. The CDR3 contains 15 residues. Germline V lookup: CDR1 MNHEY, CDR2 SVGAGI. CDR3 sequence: CASSYDRASNQPQHF. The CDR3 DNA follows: TGTGCCAGCAGTTACGACAGGGCAAGCAATCAGCCCCAGCATTTT.

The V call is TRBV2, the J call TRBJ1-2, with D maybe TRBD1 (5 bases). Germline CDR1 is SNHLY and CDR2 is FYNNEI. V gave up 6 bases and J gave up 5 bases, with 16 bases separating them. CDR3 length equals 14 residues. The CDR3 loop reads CASRPGGTSYGYTF. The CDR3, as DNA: TGTGCCAGCAGACCGGGGGGGACCTCTTATGGCTACACCTTC. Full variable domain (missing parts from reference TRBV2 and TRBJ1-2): EPEVTQTPSHQVTQMGQEVILRCVPISNHLYFYWYRQILGQKVEFLVSFYNNEISEKSEIFDDQFSVERPDGSNFTLKIRSTKLEDSAMYFCASRPGGTSYGYTFGSGTRLTVV.

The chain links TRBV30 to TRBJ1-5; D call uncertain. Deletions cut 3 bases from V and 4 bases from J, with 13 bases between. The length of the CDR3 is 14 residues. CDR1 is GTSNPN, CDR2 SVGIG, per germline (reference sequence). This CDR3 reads CAWSSGYRNQPQHF. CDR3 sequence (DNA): TGTGCCTGGAGCTCCGGGTATCGGAATCAGCCCCAGCATTTT. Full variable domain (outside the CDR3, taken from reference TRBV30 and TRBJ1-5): SQTIHQWPATLVQPVGSPLSLECTVEGTSNPNLYWYRQAAGRGLQLLFYSVGIGQISSEVPQNLSASRPQDRQFILSSKKLLLSDSGFYLCAWSSGYRNQPQHFGDGTRLSIL.

CDR3 DNA: TGTGCCAGCAGCCGGGACAGCTATGGCTACACCTTC. Amino acid sequence: CASSRDSYGYTF. V is TRBV7-9 and J is TRBJ1-2; 7 bases line up with TRBD1. The CDR3 totals 12 residues. The trim removed 5 bases at V and 4 bases at J, leaving 1 base unmatched. CDR1 SEHNR and CDR2 FQNEAQ come from the germline V gene (reference sequence).

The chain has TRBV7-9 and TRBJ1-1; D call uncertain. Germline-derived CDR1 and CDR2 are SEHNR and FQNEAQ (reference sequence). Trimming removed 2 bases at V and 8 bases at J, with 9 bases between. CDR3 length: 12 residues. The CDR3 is CASSLLTEEAFF. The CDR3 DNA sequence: TGTGCCAGCAGCTTACTAACAGAAGAAGCTTTCTTT. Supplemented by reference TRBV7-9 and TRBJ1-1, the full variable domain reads DTGVSQNPRHKITKRGQNVTFRCDPISEHNRLYWYRQTLGQGPEFLTYFQNEAQLEKSRLLSDRFSAERPKGSFSTLEIQRTEQGDSAMYLCASSLLTEEAFFGQGTRLTVV.

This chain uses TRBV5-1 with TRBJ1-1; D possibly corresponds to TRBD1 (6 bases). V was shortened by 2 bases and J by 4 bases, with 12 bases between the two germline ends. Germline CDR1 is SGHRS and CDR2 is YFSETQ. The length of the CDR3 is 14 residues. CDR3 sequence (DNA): TGCGCCAGCAGCTTCGGGGGGGCCGGCACTGAAGCTTTCTTT. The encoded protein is CASSFGGAGTEAFF.

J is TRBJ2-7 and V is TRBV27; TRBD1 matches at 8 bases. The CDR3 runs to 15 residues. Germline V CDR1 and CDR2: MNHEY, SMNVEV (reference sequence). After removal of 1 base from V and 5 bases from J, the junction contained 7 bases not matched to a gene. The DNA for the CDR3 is TGTGCCAGCAGTTTATTAGCGGACAGGGTGAACGAGCAGTACTTC. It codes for CASSLLADRVNEQYF.